This T cell receptor (beta chain) was documented in a study of response to subunit inactivated influenza vaccine. This clonotype was observed at least ten times. Its antigen is not known. Study-level findings and limits: T cells newly recruited by each seasonal influenza vaccination are few, the authors suggested.

TCRdb reprocessed the RT-PCR reads with MiXCR, giving one entry per CDR3 protein. Of about 180,000 distinct CDR3 sequences in the sample, about 9% were seen once. Germline-derived CDR1 and CDR2 are ENHRY and SYGVKD. Trimming left V 3 bases short and J 1 base short, with 13 bases between. CDR3 length equals 15 residues. The chain joins TRBV10-3 to TRBJ2-7, with unresolved D. The receptor was isolated from a man aged 50-60 years who received an inactivated influenza vaccine. This sample comprised non-naive T cells sorted from PBMCs, obtained on the day of vaccination. The CDR3 sequence: CAISEGLLGSYEQYF. DNA for the CDR3: TGTGCCATCAGTGAAGGTTTGCTGGGGTCCTACGAGCAGTACTTC.